This T cell receptor beta chain was documented in a study of cytomegalovirus exposure and HLA in healthy donors. Study-level information: Early release data held tens of millions of unique TCRs from HLA-typed donors. Study outcomes and limitations: There were reportedly fewer N-insertions in an Asian-associated ancestry cluster than the roughly 670-donor mean, in a later analysis. Later analysis placed DRB1 highest and HLA-C lowest in TCR association rates, which differed by HLA locus.

Of note for this clone: Its specificity is not known.

In the PCR, 60 Vbeta and 13 Jbeta primers were used. Profiling relied on immunoSEQ multiplex PCR, and the TCRdb table lists in-frame clones only, not all of them. The repertoire holds about 140,000 clones, approximately 79% seen once, with 1.2% in the top ten. This TCR derives from a female donor in good health and CMV-seronegative. Sequencing was performed on PBMCs.

The CDR3 DNA reads TGTGCCAGCAGCTTACTGCCTAGCGGGAACTACGAGCAGTACTTC. This translates into CASSLLPSGNYEQYF. This sequence joins TRBV11-2 and TRBJ2-7, with TRBD2 matching over 9 bases. V shed 2 bases, J shed 3 bases, and the junction held 5 bases outside the gene matches. The CDR3 is 15 residues long. In germline, CDR1 is SGHAT, CDR2 FQNNGV.